Listed below are T cell receptor beta chains from one sample, sequenced in a study of response to subunit inactivated influenza vaccine. TCRdb re-called the RT-PCR reads through MiXCR, storing one row per CDR3 protein. The sample shows around 160,000 distinct CDR3 sequences, under 13% of them seen only once. This sample comprised non-naive T cells sorted from PBMCs, obtained about 6 weeks after vaccination. These receptor sequences come from a man aged 50 to 60 who received an inactivated influenza vaccine. Each CDR3 is given with its conserved first and last residue. D genes are given only for firm matches. Not every row has a clone size; where given, it reads once, few, many or a size class.

V gene: TRBV11-2; clone size: many; D gene: TRBD1; J gene: TRBJ2-7; CDR3 protein: CASSLVGTGSTFDYEQYF; CDR3 DNA: TGTGCCAGCAGCTTAGTTGGGACAGGGTCCACTTTTGATTACGAGCAGTACTTC
V gene: TRBV6-2/TRBV6-3; clone size: few; D gene: .; J gene: TRBJ1-1; CDR3 protein: CASSYIREAFF; CDR3 DNA: TGTGCCAGCAGTTATATCCGAGAAGCTTTCTTT
V gene: TRBV3-1; clone size: many; D gene: TRBD1; J gene: TRBJ1-1; CDR3 protein: CASSRSTGGNEAFF; CDR3 DNA: TGTGCCAGCAGCCGATCGACAGGGGGCAATGAAGCTTTCTTT
V gene: TRBV5-1; clone size: few; D gene: .; J gene: TRBJ2-1; CDR3 protein: CASSRGPNNEQFF; CDR3 DNA: TGCGCCAGCAGCCGCGGACCCAACAATGAGCAGTTCTTC
V gene: TRBV19; clone size: few; D gene: TRBD2; J gene: TRBJ2-3; CDR3 protein: CASTASGRQRTDTQYF; CDR3 DNA: TGTGCCAGTACGGCTAGCGGGCGACAACGCACAGATACGCAGTATTTT
V gene: TRBV18; clone size: few; D gene: TRBD1; J gene: TRBJ1-1; CDR3 protein: CASSPSRGDTEAFF; CDR3 DNA: TGTGCCAGCTCACCAAGCAGGGGGGACACTGAAGCTTTCTTT
V gene: TRBV12-3/TRBV12-4; clone size: .; D gene: .; J gene: TRBJ1-2; CDR3 protein: CASSLASPYGYTF; CDR3 DNA: TGTGCCAGCAGTTTAGCAAGTCCTTATGGCTACACCTTC
V gene: TRBV20-1; clone size: few; D gene: .; J gene: TRBJ2-3; CDR3 protein: CSARGIPGAGLYTDTQYF; CDR3 DNA: TGCAGTGCTAGAGGCATCCCGGGGGCCGGTCTCTACACAGATACGCAGTATTTT
V gene: TRBV24-1; clone size: .; D gene: .; J gene: TRBJ2-2; CDR3 protein: CATSGSTGELFF; CDR3 DNA: TGTGCCACCAGTGGAAGTACCGGGGAGCTGTTTTTT
V gene: TRBV4-2; clone size: few; D gene: TRBD1; J gene: TRBJ2-7; CDR3 protein: CASSLTGGDEQYF; CDR3 DNA: TGTGCCAGCAGCCTGACAGGGGGGGACGAGCAGTACTTC
V gene: TRBV5-1; clone size: many; D gene: TRBD1; J gene: TRBJ1-1; CDR3 protein: CASSETTGYNTEAFF; CDR3 DNA: TGCGCCAGCAGCGAAACGACAGGGTATAACACTGAAGCTTTCTTT
V gene: TRBV9; clone size: .; D gene: TRBD1; J gene: TRBJ2-1; CDR3 protein: CASSARDSTYNEQFF; CDR3 DNA: TGTGCCAGCAGCGCCCGGGACAGCACCTACAATGAGCAGTTCTTC
V gene: TRBV6-1; clone size: .; D gene: TRBD1; J gene: TRBJ2-7; CDR3 protein: CASCRDRGSYEQYF; CDR3 DNA: TGTGCCAGCTGTAGAGACAGGGGCTCCTACGAGCAGTACTTC
V gene: TRBV2; clone size: many; D gene: .; J gene: TRBJ2-1; CDR3 protein: CASVIGIGSYNEQFF; CDR3 DNA: TGTGCCAGCGTAATAGGGATCGGCTCCTACAATGAGCAGTTCTTC
V gene: TRBV19; clone size: .; D gene: .; J gene: TRBJ2-2; CDR3 protein: CATTKAGDTGELFF; CDR3 DNA: TGTGCCACAACAAAGGCTGGGGACACCGGGGAGCTGTTTTTT
V gene: TRBV10-1; clone size: many; D gene: .; J gene: TRBJ2-1; CDR3 protein: CASAGDLYNEQFF; CDR3 DNA: TGCGCCAGTGCAGGGGACCTGTACAATGAGCAGTTCTTC
V gene: TRBV11-2; clone size: many; D gene: .; J gene: TRBJ2-5; CDR3 protein: CASSLAPGRETQYF; CDR3 DNA: TGTGCCAGCAGCTTAGCCCCGGGCAGGGAGACCCAGTACTTC
V gene: TRBV4-3; clone size: many; D gene: TRBD2; J gene: TRBJ2-2; CDR3 protein: CASSPSGEGTGELFF; CDR3 DNA: TGCGCCAGCAGCCCTAGCGGGGAAGGCACCGGGGAGCTGTTTTTT